These 26 T cell receptor beta chains originate from one sample sequenced in a study of T cell responses to AZD1222 COVID-19 vaccine (dated by TCRdb to the early 2020s). Libraries were made using the immunoSEQ multiplex PCR assay. The immuneACCESS repertoire file appears here via TCRdb, limited to in-frame rearrangements. These files lack a portion of the clones; in checked studies, under half of the deficit traces to unresolved V genes, and the cause of the others is not known. The sample table shows about 160,000 clones, and around nine tenths are seen once. The top ten clonotypes cover under 4% of the sample. According to the study, the label for this sample's time point signals: about 28 days (+/-7) after the second vaccine dose. The specimen comprised peripheral blood, sampled 28 days after the second AZD1222 dose. The receptors stem from an adult who received the AZD1222 COVID-19 vaccine.

The chain uses TRBV30 and TRBJ1-1; 7 positions match TRBD1. Germline V gene lookup returns CDR1 GTSNPN and CDR2 SVGIG (reference sequence). This CDR3 is built from 16 residues. Germline trimming cut 1 base from V and 1 base from J; bases unmatched to any gene: 9. The CDR3 bases are TGTGCCTGGAGTGCACGACGAGGACAGGCGAACACTGAAGCTTTCTTT. Translation gives CAWSARRGQANTEAFF.

The rearrangement uses TRBV5-6 and TRBJ2-7, with 9 bases fitting TRBD1. The CDR3 runs to 15 residues. Trimming removed 4 bases from V and 4 bases from J; junction bases left unmatched: 9. Germline values: CDR1 SGHDT, CDR2 YYEEEE. The CDR3 region is CASSLAPTGGYEQYF. The CDR3 DNA is TGTGCCAGCAGCCTAGCTCCGACAGGGGGTTACGAGCAGTACTTC.

This chain uses TRBV6-5 with TRBJ2-3; D is perhaps TRBD2 (7 bases). The CDR3 is 15 amino acids. Trimming took off 5 bases at V and 3 bases at J, with 15 bases between the two ends. CDR1 is MNHEY and CDR2 is SVGAGI in the germline V gene. The CDR3 bases are TGTGCCAGCAGTCTCGGCGGGGGCGGGACAGATACGCAGTATTTT. Its translation is CASSLGGGGTDTQYF.

This chain connects TRBV2 to TRBJ2-4; 7 bases are a match to TRBD1. From germline, CDR1 is SNHLY and CDR2 FYNNEI. CDR3 size: 15 residues. Unmatched junction bases numbered 6, after V lost 5 bases and J lost 2 bases. The CDR3 sequence: CASSLKTGSKNIQYF. DNA of the CDR3: TGTGCCAGCAGTTTGAAGACAGGGTCCAAAAACATTCAGTACTTC.

The rearrangement links TRBV27 to TRBJ1-2; perhaps TRBD1 as D (5 bases). V was trimmed by 4 bases and J by 6 bases, leaving 18 bases between them. Germline V gene sequence: CDR1 MNHEY, CDR2 SMNVEV (reference sequence). The CDR3 contains 15 residues. The CDR3 is CASSSYAREGNGYTF. CDR3 in DNA: TGTGCCAGCAGTTCCTATGCCAGGGAAGGCAATGGCTACACCTTC.

The chain is built from TRBV4-1 and TRBJ2-2, with D maybe TRBD1 (5 bases). Between the trimmed V and J ends, which lost 4 bases and 2 bases, there was a span of 14 bases. The CDR3 is 16 amino acids. CDR1 MGHRA and CDR2 YSYEKL come from the germline V gene. The CDR3 protein is CASSLEQGENTGELFF. The DNA for the CDR3 is TGCGCCAGCAGCCTTGAGCAAGGGGAAAACACCGGGGAGCTGTTTTTT.

The chain is built from TRBV5-4 and TRBJ2-2; D possibly matches TRBD1 or TRBD2 (5 bases each). This CDR3 spans 16 amino acids. Germline assignment: CDR1 SGHNT and CDR2 YYREEE (reference sequence). V was pared by 2 bases and J by 5 bases, with 16 bases between. The CDR3 nucleotides are TGTGCCAGCAGCTTCGGCGGTTCGGGACCGACCGGGGAGCTGTTTTTT. Encoded protein: CASSFGGSGPTGELFF.

V gene TRBV19 combines with J gene TRBJ1-1; 9 nucleotides line up with TRBD1. Germline V gene data show CDR1 as LNHDA and CDR2 as SQIVND (reference sequence). The CDR3 totals 15 residues. DNA of the CDR3: TGTGCAGCCGGAGACAGGGGGGGTCTGAACACTGAAGCTTTCTTT. Amino acid sequence: CAAGDRGGLNTEAFF.

This chain uses TRBV5-1 with TRBJ1-5, with TRBD1 as a possible D gene (5 bases). The CDR3 loop spans 15 amino acids. The V gene's germline CDR1 is SGHRS and CDR2 YFSETQ. Trimming left V 2 bases short and J 3 bases short, with 12 bases between. This chain's CDR3 is CASSFSDSLNQPQHF. The CDR3 region has the DNA TGCGCCAGCAGCTTTTCCGACAGCCTCAATCAGCCCCAGCATTTT.

This chain uses TRBV19 with TRBJ1-4; D is ambiguous. The germline CDR1 and CDR2 sequences are LNHDA and SQIVND (reference sequence). The CDR3 totals 14 residues. V lost 6 bases and J 0 bases, leaving 8 bases between the germline ends. The CDR3 bases are TGTGCCAGTAGGGAACTGACAACTAATGAAAAACTGTTTTTT. It encodes CASRELTTNEKLFF.

A single count supports this clone. The V and J genes are TRBV3-1 (or the pseudogene TRBV3-2) and TRBJ2-1; the D gene is possibly TRBD2 (6 bases). Per germline, CDR1 LGHDT and CDR2 YNNKEL (reference sequence). V gave up 4 bases and J gave up 4 bases, with 11 bases separating them. The CDR3 contains 14 residues. The CDR3 DNA is TGTGCCAGCAGCCCAAGCGGGTCGTACAATGAGCAGTTCTTC. The encoded protein is CASSPSGSYNEQFF.

About this clone: The same CDR3 can be traced to other DNA sequences in this sample. The CDR3, as DNA: TGTGCCAGCAGCTTAGGGGCAGGGGTCGAGACCCAGTACTTC. Its protein product is CASSLGAGVETQYF. The chain joins TRBV7-9 to TRBJ2-5, with D tentatively TRBD1 (6 bases). With 1 base removed from V and 5 bases from J, the gap between germline ends came to 11 bases. The germline CDR1 and CDR2 sequences are SEHNR and FQNEAQ (reference sequence). There are 14 residues in the CDR3.

V and J are TRBV5-6 and TRBJ2-1; D call uncertain. The ends were cut back, 2 bases at V and 5 bases at J, with 2 bases in the middle. This CDR3 spans 11 amino acids. CDR1 SGHDT and CDR2 YYEEEE come from the germline V gene. CDR3: CASSLDNEQFF. CDR3 nucleotide sequence: TGTGCCAGCAGCTTAGACAATGAGCAGTTCTTC.

The rearrangement uses TRBV19 and TRBJ1-2; possible D gene TRBD1, 5 bases. The CDR3 is made up of 14 amino acids. Germline V lookup: CDR1 LNHDA, CDR2 SQIVND (reference sequence). Trimming removed 5 bases from V and 3 bases from J, with 13 bases in between. The CDR3, as DNA: TGTGCCAGTAGTCGGGGGGATGACTACTATGGCTACACCTTC. Translating gives CASSRGDDYYGYTF.

V gene TRBV28 combines with J gene TRBJ2-1; TRBD1 is a possible D gene (6 bases). The CDR3 has 14 amino acids. V was cut by 5 bases and J by 9 bases, with 17 bases left in between. The V gene's germline CDR1 is MDHEN and CDR2 SYDVKM. DNA of the CDR3: TGTGCCAGCAGTCCCCCAAAACAGGGAGCTGAGCAGTTCTTC. Translation gives CASSPPKQGAEQFF.

The V and J genes are TRBV28 and TRBJ1-2; 8 nucleotides align to TRBD1. Germline V gene lookup returns CDR1 MDHEN and CDR2 SYDVKM. The CDR3 has 14 residues. With V trimmed by 4 bases and J by 8 bases, 9 bases remained unmatched. CDR3 sequence reads: CASSSQTGGGGYTF. CDR3 in DNA: TGTGCCAGCAGTTCGCAAACAGGGGGAGGAGGCTACACCTTC.

This chain links TRBV7-7 with TRBJ2-1; 8 bases match TRBD2. Germline loops: CDR1 SSHAT, CDR2 FNYEAQ (reference sequence). After removal of 0 bases from V and 6 bases from J, the junction contained 4 bases not matched to a gene. The CDR3 is 15 residues long. The CDR3 loop is CASSLAGTRGNEQFF. The DNA of the CDR3 is TGTGCCAGCAGCTTAGCCGGGACTAGGGGCAATGAGCAGTTCTTC.

V usage is TRBV12-3 or TRBV12-4 and J usage is TRBJ2-7, with TRBD1 as a possible D gene (6 bases). The CDR3 has 13 amino acids. V was cut by 4 bases and J by 4 bases, with 11 bases left in between. CDR3 protein: CASSSTGKYEQYF. CDR3 bases: TGTGCCAGCAGTTCCACAGGGAAATACGAGCAGTACTTC.

This rearrangement joins TRBV5-8 to TRBJ1-6; tentatively, D is TRBD1 (6 bases). In germline, CDR1 is SGHTS, CDR2 YDEGEE. Between the trimmed V and J ends, which lost 4 bases and 9 bases, there was a span of 17 bases. The CDR3 runs 15 residues. The CDR3 region has the DNA TGTGCCAGCAGCCGCTTGGGACATTGGGGTTCACCCCTCCACTTT. Translated, it gives CASSRLGHWGSPLHF.

The rearrangement joins TRBV19 to TRBJ2-3; D may match TRBD1 or TRBD2 (6 bases each). V lost 3 bases, J lost 3 bases, and 13 bases lay in between. Germline V lookup: CDR1 LNHDA, CDR2 SQIVND (reference sequence). The CDR3 loop spans 15 amino acids. CDR3 sequence: CASSIVGGSTDTQYF. CDR3 nucleotide sequence: TGTGCCAGTAGTATCGTGGGGGGCTCTACAGATACGCAGTATTTT.

This chain joins TRBV5-3 and TRBJ1-3, with 7 bases aligning to TRBD1. TRBV5-3 is marked as an open reading frame, function uncertain. The CDR3 contains 21 residues. Trimming cost V 0 bases and J 4 bases; bases outside gene matches: 22. The CDR3 is CARSLELAGQNSALSGNTIYF. DNA of the CDR3: TGTGCCAGAAGCTTGGAGCTTGCGGGACAGAATTCTGCCCTCTCCGGAAACACCATATATTTT.

The chain recombines TRBV10-3 with TRBJ1-1; 9 bases line up with TRBD1. CDR1 is ENHRY and CDR2 is SYGVKD in the germline V gene. The trim removed 6 bases at V and 3 bases at J, leaving 8 bases unmatched. The CDR3 consists of 15 residues. CDR3 sequence reads: CAISSTGGSDTEAFF. Here the CDR3 DNA reads TGTGCCATCAGCTCGACAGGGGGTAGCGACACTGAAGCTTTCTTT.

V is TRBV19 and J is TRBJ1-5; a weak D match, TRBD1 (5 bases). Germline values: CDR1 LNHDA, CDR2 SQIVND (reference sequence). The CDR3 has 15 residues. With 7 bases removed from V and 4 bases from J, the gap between germline ends came to 17 bases. CDR3 residues: CASTPLGQANQPQHF. In DNA form, the CDR3 reads TGTGCCAGTACTCCACTGGGGCAGGCGAATCAGCCCCAGCATTTT.

This sequence joins TRBV5-4 and TRBJ2-1; 10 bases line up with TRBD2. This CDR3 is built from 14 residues. Per the germline V gene, CDR1 is SGHNT and CDR2 is YYREEE (reference sequence). The V and J ends lost 4 bases and 15 bases, in that order; junction bases with no gene match: 13. In DNA, the CDR3 is TGTGCCAGCAGCCCGCCGGGACTAGCGAGGGTTTGGTTCTTC. Amino acids: CASSPPGLARVWFF.

The chain recombines TRBV18 with TRBJ2-7; D is unclear. V was cut by 0 bases and J by 5 bases, with 5 bases left in between. This CDR3 is built from 12 residues. Germline loops: CDR1 KGHSH, CDR2 LQKENI. The CDR3 loop is CASSPPTDEQYF. DNA of the CDR3: TGTGCCAGCTCACCACCCACGGACGAGCAGTACTTC.

The chain employs TRBV15 and TRBJ1-4; D is undetermined. Germline V gene lookup returns CDR1 LNHNV and CDR2 YYDKDF (reference sequence). Trimming took 2 bases from V and 0 from J, leaving 10 bases between them. CDR3 length: 16 residues. The CDR3, as DNA: TGTGCCACCAGCAGACTTGAAATAGCAACTAATGAAAAACTGTTTTTT. Translated, it gives CATSRLEIATNEKLFF.